The 27 T cell receptor beta chains listed next were all sequenced from one sample in a study of cytomegalovirus exposure and HLA in healthy donors. In the PCR, 60 Vbeta and 13 Jbeta primers were used. Some clones are missing from TCRdb's copy, which holds only in-frame ones; the method was immunoSEQ multiplex PCR. The sample lists under 200,000 clones, about 79% occurring once. Input material: PBMCs. The receptors were sampled from a man aged 50 to 59 in good health and CMV-seropositive.

V and J are TRBV7-9 and TRBJ2-7; 7 bases are a match to TRBD2. Germline V lookup: CDR1 SEHNR, CDR2 FQNEAQ (reference sequence). The CDR3 is 17 residues long. The V and J ends lost 5 bases and 2 bases, in that order; junction bases with no gene match: 15. The CDR3 is CASSARGGPRSPYEQYF. In nucleotides, the CDR3 is TGTGCCAGCAGCGCCCGCGGGGGACCCCGGTCCCCCTACGAGCAGTACTTC.

This clone was found once. The chain combines TRBV4-1 with TRBJ1-2; D might be TRBD1 (6 bases). Germline CDR1 and CDR2: MGHRA and YSYEKL. The CDR3 has 15 residues. Trimming removed 3 bases at V and 1 base at J, with 12 bases between. The CDR3 loop is CASSQPAGDNYGYTF. CDR3 DNA: TGCGCCAGCAGCCAGCCGGCAGGGGATAACTATGGCTACACCTTC.

This chain joins TRBV9 and TRBJ2-1; tentatively, D is TRBD2 (6 bases). The CDR3 consists of 16 residues. Trimming took off 0 bases at V and 0 bases at J, with 10 bases between the two ends. The germline V gene encodes CDR1 SGDLS and CDR2 YYNGEE. The CDR3 loop is CASSVGRDPSYNEQFF. DNA of the CDR3: TGTGCCAGCAGCGTAGGGCGGGACCCCTCCTACAATGAGCAGTTCTTC.

The V and J genes are TRBV9 and TRBJ1-2, with 7 nucleotides matching TRBD1. The CDR3 covers 15 residues. Trimming took 3 bases from V and 7 from J; bases not matched to a gene: 12. Germline V CDR1 and CDR2: SGDLS, YYNGEE. CDR3 sequence reads: CASSAEGALKSGYTF. CDR3 nucleotides: TGTGCCAGCAGCGCAGAGGGGGCGCTGAAATCTGGCTACACCTTC.

The CDR3 spells CASSREISGLSTDTQYF. The CDR3 DNA is TGCGCCAGCAGCCGGGAAATTAGCGGACTTAGCACAGATACGCAGTATTTT. This chain uses TRBV4-1 with TRBJ2-3; TRBD2 is a possible D gene (6 bases). The V end lost 4 bases, the J end lost 0 bases, and 17 bases lay between the germline ends. The CDR3 is 17 amino acids. Germline loops: CDR1 MGHRA, CDR2 YSYEKL.

This chain uses TRBV27 with TRBJ1-5; TRBD1 is a possible D gene (5 bases). V lost 1 base to trimming and J lost 2 bases, with 6 bases between them. Looked up from germline, CDR1 is MNHEY and CDR2 is SMNVEV (reference sequence). The CDR3 spans 14 residues. The CDR3 spells CASSLLGGNQPQHF. CDR3 bases: TGTGCCAGCAGTTTATTAGGGGGCAATCAGCCCCAGCATTTT.

CDR3 DNA: TGTGCCAGCAGTGCGGGACTAGCGGGGGGCTTAGTGCCCGGGGAGCTGTTTTTT. Translating it yields CASSAGLAGGLVPGELFF. The V call is TRBV6-1, the J call TRBJ2-2; the match to TRBD2 covers 15 bases. Germline values: CDR1 MNHNS, CDR2 SASEGT. Trimming removed 4 bases from V and 6 bases from J; junction bases left unmatched: 9. The CDR3 has 18 amino acids.

This chain connects TRBV15 to TRBJ2-1, with a tentative D call TRBD1 (5 bases). Germline CDR1 is LNHNV and CDR2 is YYDKDF (reference sequence). This CDR3 is built from 15 residues. The germline V and J ends were trimmed by 1 base and 6 bases, with 13 bases remaining between them. CDR3 loop: CATSRVVATGNEQFF. CDR3 nucleotides: TGTGCCACCAGCAGAGTGGTAGCAACAGGCAATGAGCAGTTCTTC.

The chain is built from TRBV25-1 and TRBJ1-1; D unclear. V was shortened by 5 bases and J by 0 bases, with 16 bases between the two germline ends. This CDR3 comprises 16 residues. In germline, CDR1 is MGHDK, CDR2 SYGVNS. The CDR3 DNA sequence: TGTGCCAGCAGTTTGACGGCGGACTTTATGAACACTGAAGCTTTCTTT. It encodes CASSLTADFMNTEAFF.

This rearrangement joins TRBV9 to TRBJ2-5; D gene uncertain. The CDR3 length is 12 residues. Germline CDR1 is SGDLS and CDR2 is YYNGEE. V was pared by 0 bases and J by 5 bases, with 5 bases between. The CDR3 loop is CASSVVGETQYF. The CDR3 DNA is TGTGCCAGCAGCGTAGTCGGGGAGACCCAGTACTTC.

V gene TRBV9 combines with J gene TRBJ1-2; D is undetermined. Germline V lookup: CDR1 SGDLS, CDR2 YYNGEE. The CDR3 is 13 residues long. The V end was cut by 2 bases, the J end by 2 bases, with 7 bases between. CDR3 coding DNA: TGTGCCAGCAGCGTTAACAGAAACTATGGCTACACCTTC. Translating it yields CASSVNRNYGYTF.

The chain recombines TRBV27 with TRBJ2-1, with 10 bases aligning to TRBD1. V was clipped by 7 bases and J by 4 bases; unmatched bases: 4. Germline V gene lookup returns CDR1 MNHEY and CDR2 SMNVEV (reference sequence). This CDR3 comprises 14 residues. In DNA, the CDR3 is TGTGCCAGCAAGGCGGGACAGGGGTACAATGAGCAGTTCTTC. Its translation is CASKAGQGYNEQFF.

The V and J genes are TRBV29-1 and TRBJ2-7, with 9 bases aligning to TRBD1. This CDR3 comprises 16 residues. V trimming: 0 bases; J trimming: 1 base; junction bases outside the gene matches: 7. The V gene's germline CDR1 is SQVTM and CDR2 ANQGSEA. CDR3 region: CSVEEALTGGSYEQYF. CDR3 coding DNA: TGCAGCGTTGAAGAAGCACTGACAGGGGGTTCCTACGAGCAGTACTTC.

The chain links TRBV27 to TRBJ2-2; D unresolved. The germline V and J ends were trimmed by 5 bases and 6 bases, with 10 bases remaining between them. The CDR3 length is 13 residues. Germline CDR1 reads MNHEY; CDR2 reads SMNVEV (reference sequence). The CDR3 nucleotides read TGTGCCAGCAGTCCTTACTTTCCCGGGGAGCTGTTTTTT. Its protein is CASSPYFPGELFF.

V gene TRBV11-3 combines with J gene TRBJ2-7; 9 nucleotides align to TRBD1. The J segment lost 2 bases and the V segment lost 4 bases, leaving 6 bases of the junction unmatched. This CDR3 is built from 15 residues. Germline CDR1 reads SGHNT; CDR2 reads YENEEA. CDR3 sequence: CASSYGTGQAYEQYF. Written as DNA, the CDR3 is TGTGCCAGCAGCTACGGGACAGGGCAGGCCTACGAGCAGTACTTC. The full variable domain, completed using reference TRBV11-3 and TRBJ2-7, is EAGVVQSPRYKIIEKKQPVAFWCNPISGHNTLYWYLQNLGQGPELLIRYENEEAVDDSQLPKDRFSAERLKGVDSTLKIQPAELGDSAVYLCASSYGTGQAYEQYFGPGTRLTVT.

The gene calls are TRBV5-1 and TRBJ2-1; 10 bases agree with TRBD2. The CDR3 length is 15 residues. Per germline, CDR1 SGHRS and CDR2 YFSETQ. Unmatched junction bases numbered 7, after V lost 1 base and J lost 9 bases. The DNA for the CDR3 is TGCGCCAGCAGCTTGTTCCTAGCGGGAGCAACTGAGCAGTTCTTC. Protein product: CASSLFLAGATEQFF.

The chain joins TRBV19 to TRBJ1-1; 8 bases fit TRBD1. V trimming: 5 bases; J trimming: 5 bases; junction bases outside the gene matches: 7. Germline CDR1 LNHDA, CDR2 SQIVND (reference sequence). The CDR3 is made up of 14 amino acids. The CDR3 protein is CASSLRTGRTEAFF. CDR3 in DNA: TGTGCCAGTAGTTTACGGACAGGGAGAACTGAAGCTTTCTTT.

This clone was detected only once. The chain links TRBV19 to TRBJ2-7; TRBD1 matches at 7 bases. Trimming cost V 5 bases and J 4 bases; bases outside gene matches: 5. The CDR3 is made up of 13 amino acids. Germline CDR1 LNHDA, CDR2 SQIVND (reference sequence). CDR3 coding DNA: TGTGCCAGTAGTTTCGGACAGGATTACGAGCAGTACTTC. Protein: CASSFGQDYEQYF.

The rearrangement uses TRBV19 and TRBJ1-5, with D possibly being TRBD1 (6 bases). Germline CDR1 LNHDA, CDR2 SQIVND (reference sequence). Trimming stripped 7 bases from V and 3 bases from J, with 10 bases between. CDR3 length equals 13 residues. The CDR3 spells CASIGGDNQPQHF. The CDR3 DNA is TGTGCCAGTATAGGGGGAGACAATCAGCCCCAGCATTTT.

This chain connects TRBV19 to TRBJ1-5; weak D call: TRBD1 (6 bases). V was trimmed by 7 bases and J by 1 base, leaving 14 bases between them. Per germline, CDR1 LNHDA and CDR2 SQIVND (reference sequence). The CDR3 covers 15 residues. The CDR3, as DNA: TGTGCCAGTATTGACAGGAGGAACAGCAATCAGCCCCAGCATTTT. As protein: CASIDRRNSNQPQHF. Combining the CDR3 with reference TRBV19 and TRBJ1-5 gives the whole variable domain DGGITQSPKYLFRKEGQNVTLSCEQNLNHDAMYWYRQDPGQGLRLIYYSQIVNDFQKGDIAEGYSVSREKKESFPLTVTSAQKNPTAFYLCASIDRRNSNQPQHFGDGTRLSIL.

This clone has just a few counts. The chain has TRBV9 and TRBJ2-5; possible D gene TRBD1, 5 bases. CDR1 is SGDLS and CDR2 is YYNGEE in the germline V gene. V was shortened by 3 bases and J by 2 bases, with 14 bases between the two germline ends. The CDR3 is made up of 15 amino acids. In DNA, the CDR3 is TGTGCCAGCAGCGCAGGGTGGCAGGAGCAAGAGACCCAGTACTTC. This translates into CASSAGWQEQETQYF.

The rearrangement joins TRBV7-9 to TRBJ2-2, with unresolved D. Trimming stripped 4 bases from V and 0 bases from J, with 12 bases between. The length of the CDR3 is 16 residues. Germline CDR1 is SEHNR and CDR2 is FQNEAQ (reference sequence). The CDR3 DNA follows: TGTGCCAGCAGCTCCGCGGCAGATCCGAACACCGGGGAGCTGTTTTTT. It specifies CASSSAADPNTGELFF.

The chain recombines TRBV6-4 with TRBJ2-3; possible D gene TRBD2, 7 bases. The CDR3 is made up of 14 amino acids. Germline lookup yields CDR1 MRHNA and CDR2 SNTAGT. V lost 6 bases to trimming and J lost 4 bases, with 14 bases between them. The CDR3 DNA sequence: TGTGCCAGCAGGGCAGGGGAGGGGTCAGATACGCAGTATTTT. Protein product: CASRAGEGSDTQYF.

The table lists this clone with a few counts. This chain connects TRBV28 to TRBJ2-7; TRBD1 aligns across 7 bases. This CDR3 spans 13 amino acids. The V gene's germline CDR1 is MDHEN and CDR2 SYDVKM. With V trimmed by 3 bases and J by 2 bases, 1 base remained unmatched. The CDR3 region has the DNA TGTGCCAGCAGTTTCGGACAGGCCTACGAGCAGTACTTC. It translates to CASSFGQAYEQYF.

This clone was recorded once. The J gene is TRBJ1-6, the V gene TRBV9, with TRBD1 matching over 11 bases. From germline, CDR1 is SGDLS and CDR2 YYNGEE. V was clipped by 3 bases and J by 8 bases; unmatched bases: 4. CDR3 size: 15 residues. The CDR3 bases are TGTGCCAGCAGCGCGGGACAGGGGGTAGATTCACCCCTCCACTTT. Translation: CASSAGQGVDSPLHF. The variable domain in full, with the rest retrieved from reference TRBV9 and TRBJ1-6, is DSGVTQTPKHLITATGQRVTLRCSPRSGDLSVYWYQQSLDQGLQFLIQYYNGEERAKGNILERFSAQQFPDLHSELNLSSLELGDSALYFCASSAGQGVDSPLHFGNGTRLTVT.

This clone has just a few counts. The chain has TRBV6-1 and TRBJ2-2, with 10 bases lining up with TRBD1. Germline assignment: CDR1 MNHNS and CDR2 SASEGT. With 4 bases clipped from V and 3 bases from J, the junction kept 2 bases outside the gene matches. CDR3 length: 15 residues. The DNA for the CDR3 is TGTGCCAGCAGTGCGACAGGGGGCGACACCGGGGAGCTGTTTTTT. Its protein product is CASSATGGDTGELFF.

This clone showed up just once. The rearrangement uses TRBV18 and TRBJ2-3, with 7 bases that match TRBD1. J gave up 3 bases and V 3 bases, and 9 bases lay outside the gene matches. Germline values: CDR1 KGHSH, CDR2 LQKENI. The CDR3 loop spans 16 amino acids. The CDR3 here is CASSPSRQGSTDTQYF. CDR3 sequence (DNA): TGTGCCAGCTCACCTTCTAGACAGGGATCGACAGATACGCAGTATTTT.